The sequence of this TCR beta chain was determined in a study of control samples from healthy donors and cancer patients. Sequencing was performed with immunoSEQ multiplex PCR; in TCRdb, only in-frame clones are kept and a portion is missing. The table shows about 75,000 clones, with roughly 80% occurring only once. The CDR3 covers 12 residues. Per the germline V gene, CDR1 is SGDLS and CDR2 is YYNGEE. V lost 6 bases and J lost 10, with 14 bases in between. The V call is TRBV9, the J call TRBJ2-1; D gene ambiguous. Material for sequencing was blood. The source of this sequence is a man aged 50 to 60 in good health. The CDR3 spells CASNRDTGEQFF. The CDR3 DNA follows: TGTGCCAGCAACCGAGATACGGGCGAGCAGTTCTTC.